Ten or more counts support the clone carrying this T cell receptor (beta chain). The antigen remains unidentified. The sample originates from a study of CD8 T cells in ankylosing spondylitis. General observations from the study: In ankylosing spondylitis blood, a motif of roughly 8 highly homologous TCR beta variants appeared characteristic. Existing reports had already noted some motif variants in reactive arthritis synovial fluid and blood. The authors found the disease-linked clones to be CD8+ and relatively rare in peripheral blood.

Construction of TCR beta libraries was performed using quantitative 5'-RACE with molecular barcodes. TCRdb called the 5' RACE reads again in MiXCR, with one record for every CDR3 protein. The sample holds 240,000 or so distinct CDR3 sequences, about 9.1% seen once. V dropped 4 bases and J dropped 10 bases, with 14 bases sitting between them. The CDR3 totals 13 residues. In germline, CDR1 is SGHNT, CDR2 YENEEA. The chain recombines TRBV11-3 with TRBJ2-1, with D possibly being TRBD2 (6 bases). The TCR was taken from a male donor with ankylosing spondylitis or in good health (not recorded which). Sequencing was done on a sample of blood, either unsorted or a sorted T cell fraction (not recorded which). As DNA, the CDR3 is TGTGCCAGCAGCTGGGGGACTGTGGGGGAGCAGTTCTTC. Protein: CASSWGTVGEQFF.